This is a list of T cell receptor beta chains from one sample in a study of PD-L1 blockade in urothelial cancer. Clones were read by immunoSEQ multiplex PCR, and TCRdb kept only the in-frame ones, dropping some. The repertoire includes approximately 100,000 clones, around 82% of them detected once, and about 2.2% sits in the top ten. Sequencing used PBMCs, obtained around atezolizumab (anti-PD-L1) treatment. The receptors were sampled from a man between 45 and 60 years old with urothelial cancer. The CDR3 runs from the conserved cysteine through the conserved F or W.

V: TRBV28
J: TRBJ1-2
length: 14
CDR3: CASSSGGTNYGYTF

V: TRBV2
J: TRBJ1-6
length: 15
CDR3: CASSAGGHSFSPLHF

V: TRBV5-1
J: TRBJ2-7
length: 14
CDR3: CASNPTGDTYEQYF

V: TRBV2
J: TRBJ2-1
length: 12
CDR3: CASSPAGNEQFF

V: TRBV7-2
J: TRBJ2-7
length: 15
CDR3: CASSPSSGGAYEQYF

V: TRBV6-5
J: TRBJ1-2
length: 15
CDR3: CASSSTGTSNYGYTF

V: TRBV5-4
J: TRBJ2-3
length: 15
CDR3: CASTSWTQFTDTQYF

V: TRBV19
J: TRBJ2-3
length: 15
CDR3: CASGGTSGSTDTQYF

V: TRBV28
J: TRBJ1-5
length: 16
CDR3: CASSPGGRRGRQPQHF

V: TRBV29-1
J: TRBJ1-1
length: 13
CDR3: CSVDGGGDTEAFF